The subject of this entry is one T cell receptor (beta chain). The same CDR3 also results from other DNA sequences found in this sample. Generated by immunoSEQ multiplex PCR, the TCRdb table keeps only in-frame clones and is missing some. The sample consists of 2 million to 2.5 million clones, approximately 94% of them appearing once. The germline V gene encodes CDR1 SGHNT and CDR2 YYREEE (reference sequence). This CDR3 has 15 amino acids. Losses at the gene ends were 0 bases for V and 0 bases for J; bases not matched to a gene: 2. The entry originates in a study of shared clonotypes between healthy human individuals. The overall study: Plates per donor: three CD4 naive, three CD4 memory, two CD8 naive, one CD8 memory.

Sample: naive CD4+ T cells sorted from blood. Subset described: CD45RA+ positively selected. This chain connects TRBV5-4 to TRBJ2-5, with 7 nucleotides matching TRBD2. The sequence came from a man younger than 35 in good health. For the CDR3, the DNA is TGTGCCAGCAGCTTGGGCGGGGGATACCAAGAGACCCAGTACTTC. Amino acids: CASSLGGGYQETQYF. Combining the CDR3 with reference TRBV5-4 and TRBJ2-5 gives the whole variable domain ETGVTQSPTHLIKTRGQQVTLRCSSQSGHNTVSWYQQALGQGPQFIFQYYREEENGRGNFPPRFSGLQFPNYSSELNVNALELDDSALYLCASSLGGGYQETQYFGPGTRLLVL.